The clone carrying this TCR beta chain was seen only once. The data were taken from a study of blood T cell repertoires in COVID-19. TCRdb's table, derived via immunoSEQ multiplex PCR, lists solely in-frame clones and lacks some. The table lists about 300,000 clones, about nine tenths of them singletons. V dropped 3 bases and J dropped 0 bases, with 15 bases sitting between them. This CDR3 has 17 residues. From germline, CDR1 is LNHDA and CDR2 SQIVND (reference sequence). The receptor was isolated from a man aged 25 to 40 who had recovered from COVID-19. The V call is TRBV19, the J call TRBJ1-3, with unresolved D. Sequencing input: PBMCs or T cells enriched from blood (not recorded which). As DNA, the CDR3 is TGTGCCAGTAGTATCGCCCCCCTAGAATCCTCTGGAAACACCATATATTTT. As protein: CASSIAPLESSGNTIYF.